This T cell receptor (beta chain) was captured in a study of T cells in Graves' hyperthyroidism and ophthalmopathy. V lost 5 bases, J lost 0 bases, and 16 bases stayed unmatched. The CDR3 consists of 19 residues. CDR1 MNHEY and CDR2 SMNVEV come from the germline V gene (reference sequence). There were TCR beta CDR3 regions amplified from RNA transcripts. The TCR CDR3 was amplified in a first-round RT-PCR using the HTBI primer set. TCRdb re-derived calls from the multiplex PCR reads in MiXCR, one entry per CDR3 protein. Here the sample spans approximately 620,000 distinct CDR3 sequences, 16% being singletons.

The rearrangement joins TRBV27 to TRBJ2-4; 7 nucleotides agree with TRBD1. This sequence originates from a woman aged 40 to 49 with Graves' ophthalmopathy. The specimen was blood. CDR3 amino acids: CASSLRPPGQPLAKNIQYF. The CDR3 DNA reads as TGTGCCAGCAGTCTACGCCCCCCGGGACAGCCACTAGCCAAAAACATTCAGTACTTC.